The 24 T cell receptor beta chains below were found in one sample sequenced in a study of T cell changes during pregnancy in multiple sclerosis. This table comes from immunoSEQ multiplex PCR, and its TCRdb copy is limited to in-frame clones, with some not included. The sample yields 40,000 to 55,000 clones, nearly 95% seen once. The material was CD4+ T cells from peripheral blood mononuclear cells, obtained in the second trimester of pregnancy. The receptors were sampled from a female donor with multiple sclerosis, enrolled in a pregnancy study.

The chain employs TRBV29-1 and TRBJ2-7; 9 nucleotides agree with TRBD1. With V trimmed by 6 bases and J by 4 bases, 7 bases remained unmatched. Per germline, CDR1 SQVTM and CDR2 ANQGSEA. This CDR3 region has 13 residues. The CDR3 protein is CSVIPGQGYEQYF. In nucleotides, the CDR3 is TGCAGCGTGATCCCGGGACAGGGATACGAGCAGTACTTC.

This sequence joins TRBV20-1 and TRBJ2-7; no reliable D call. The V gene's germline CDR1 is DFQATT and CDR2 SNEGSKA (reference sequence). The CDR3 extends over 11 amino acids. The ends were cut back, 2 bases at V and 3 bases at J, with 5 bases in the middle. This chain's CDR3 is CSARRFYEQYF. Here the CDR3 DNA reads TGCAGTGCTAGACGGTTCTACGAGCAGTACTTC.

The rearrangement links TRBV6-6 to TRBJ1-2; 8 bases align to TRBD1. Trimming removed 7 bases from V and 5 bases from J; junction bases left unmatched: 12. The CDR3 has 15 residues. The germline gives CDR1 MNHNY, CDR2 SVGAGI (reference sequence). This CDR3 reads CASIEAGGDWYGYTF. As DNA, the CDR3 is TGTGCCAGCATCGAGGCAGGGGGCGATTGGTATGGCTACACCTTC.

The rearrangement links TRBV7-2 to TRBJ2-1; TRBD2 matches 7 bases. V lost 5 bases, J lost 5 bases, and 3 bases stayed unmatched. Looked up from germline, CDR1 is SGHTA and CDR2 is FQGNSA. CDR3 length: 13 residues. The DNA for the CDR3 is TGTGCCAGCAGCCCGGGACTACACAATGAGCAGTTCTTC. It specifies CASSPGLHNEQFF.

The rearrangement joins TRBV7-9 to TRBJ1-3; possible D gene TRBD1, 5 bases. The V gene lost 5 bases and the J gene lost 2 bases, with 13 bases spanning the gap. This CDR3 region has 15 residues. Per the germline V gene, CDR1 is SEHNR and CDR2 is FQNEAQ (reference sequence). The CDR3 loop reads CASSPPGSTGNTIYF. CDR3 sequence (DNA): TGTGCCAGCAGCCCCCCAGGGTCTACTGGAAACACCATATATTTT.

The V gene is TRBV28, the J gene TRBJ1-5; 8 bases are shared with TRBD1. CDR1 MDHEN and CDR2 SYDVKM come from the germline V gene. CDR3 size: 16 residues. Losses at the gene ends were 8 bases for V and 4 bases for J; bases not matched to a gene: 13. In DNA, the CDR3 is TGTGCCAGCGAGGGCTGGGACAGGAGAAAGAATCAGCCCCAGCATTTT. It encodes CASEGWDRRKNQPQHF. Filled out from reference TRBV28 and TRBJ1-5, the complete variable domain reads DVKVTQSSRYLVKRTGEKVFLECVQDMDHENMFWYRQDPGLGLRLIYFSYDVKMKEKGDIPEGYSVSREKKERFSLILESASTNQTSMYLCASEGWDRRKNQPQHFGDGTRLSIL.

The rearrangement joins TRBV27 to TRBJ2-7, with 13 bases aligning to TRBD2. The germline gives CDR1 MNHEY, CDR2 SMNVEV (reference sequence). The CDR3 sequence is 15 residues long. V shed 4 bases, J shed 4 bases, and the junction held 4 bases outside the gene matches. CDR3 residues: CASSSPGLAGYEQYF. The CDR3 region has the DNA TGTGCCAGCAGTTCACCGGGACTAGCGGGATACGAGCAGTACTTC.

This clone showed up just once. The chain combines TRBV25-1 with TRBJ2-1, with D tentatively TRBD1 (6 bases). This CDR3 region has 13 residues. Germline V lookup: CDR1 MGHDK, CDR2 SYGVNS. Trimming took 3 bases from V and 8 from J, leaving 11 bases between them. The CDR3 region is CASSDLSGDEQFF. CDR3 in DNA: TGTGCCAGCAGTGACCTTTCAGGGGATGAGCAGTTCTTC.

The V and J genes are TRBV6-5 and TRBJ2-7; D possibly corresponds to TRBD1 (5 bases). The CDR3 is 15 residues long. Germline V gene data show CDR1 as MNHEY and CDR2 as SVGAGI. V was clipped by 0 bases and J by 3 bases, with 12 bases between them. The chain's CDR3 is CASSYSKGPFYEQYF. For the CDR3, the DNA is TGTGCCAGCAGTTACTCGAAGGGGCCCTTCTACGAGCAGTACTTC.

The chain uses TRBV27 and TRBJ1-5; tentative D call: TRBD1 (6 bases). Trimming cost V 6 bases and J 3 bases, with 15 bases left between them. The CDR3 spans 15 residues. The germline V gene has CDR1 MNHEY and CDR2 SMNVEV (reference sequence). The CDR3 DNA reads as TGTGCCAGCAGGGCCGGTGGGGGCGACAATCAGCCCCAGCATTTT. Translated: CASRAGGGDNQPQHF.

The chain couples TRBV4-1 to TRBJ2-5, with TRBD2 identical over 14 bases. The junction had 12 bases not matched to a gene; V was cut back by 4 bases and J by 5 bases. CDR3 length equals 18 residues. Germline CDR1 and CDR2: MGHRA and YSYEKL. For the CDR3, the DNA is TGCGCCAGCAGCCGAGGAGGACTAGCGGGGGGCGCCCGGGAGACCCAGTACTTC. This translates into CASSRGGLAGGARETQYF.

This clone appeared a few times. The chain combines TRBV30 with TRBJ1-4; 7 bases line up with TRBD1. Germline-derived CDR1 and CDR2 are GTSNPN and SVGIG (reference sequence). The CDR3 runs to 12 residues. J gave up 5 bases and V 6 bases, and 3 bases lay outside the gene matches. The CDR3 DNA sequence: TGTGCCTGTCAGACAGGGAATGAAAAACTGTTTTTT. Translated, it gives CACQTGNEKLFF.

The V and J genes are TRBV18 and TRBJ2-7, with TRBD2 matching over 8 bases. V shed 0 bases and J 0 bases; nucleotides not matched to a gene: 1. CDR3 size: 15 residues. The germline V gene encodes CDR1 KGHSH and CDR2 LQKENI. The CDR3 nucleotides read TGTGCCAGCTCACCACCAAGCGGGAGCTCCTACGAGCAGTACTTC. As protein: CASSPPSGSSYEQYF. The whole variable domain, remainder taken from reference TRBV18 and TRBJ2-7, is NAGVMQNPRHLVRRRGQEARLRCSPMKGHSHVYWYRQLPEEGLKFMVYLQKENIIDESGMPKERFSAEFPKEGPSILRIQQVVRGDSAAYFCASSPPSGSSYEQYFGPGTRLTVT.

The chain has TRBV9 and TRBJ2-3; 10 nucleotides agree with TRBD2. CDR1 is SGDLS, CDR2 YYNGEE, per germline. Trimming cost V 0 bases and J 1 base; bases outside gene matches: 8. The CDR3 covers 18 residues. The CDR3: CASSVGGSGGRRTDTQYF. The CDR3 DNA reads as TGTGCCAGCAGCGTAGGGGGTAGCGGGGGGCGCCGCACAGATACGCAGTATTTT. The complete variable domain, with remaining parts taken from reference TRBV9 and TRBJ2-3, reads DSGVTQTPKHLITATGQRVTLRCSPRSGDLSVYWYQQSLDQGLQFLIQYYNGEERAKGNILERFSAQQFPDLHSELNLSSLELGDSALYFCASSVGGSGGRRTDTQYFGPGTRLTVL.

The chain uses TRBV6-5 and TRBJ1-3, with D possibly TRBD1 on 5 matching bases. V was pared by 4 bases and J by 9 bases, with 16 bases between. CDR1 is MNHEY and CDR2 is SVGAGI in the germline V gene. CDR3 length equals 14 residues. The CDR3 region is CASSFLGAGSTIYF. The CDR3 DNA follows: TGTGCCAGCAGTTTCCTAGGGGCGGGGAGCACCATATATTTT.

The rearrangement joins TRBV7-2 to TRBJ2-2, with 9 positions matching TRBD1. The V gene end was trimmed by 5 bases and the J gene end by 5 bases; junction bases not matched to a gene: 9. The germline V gene encodes CDR1 SGHTA and CDR2 FQGNSA. CDR3 length: 16 residues. The CDR3 nucleotides are TGTGCCAGCAGCCCAACCGGGACAGGGAAAACCGGGGAGCTGTTTTTT. Protein sequence: CASSPTGTGKTGELFF.

This chain joins TRBV15 and TRBJ2-5; maybe TRBD2 (6 bases). V dropped 6 bases and J dropped 5 bases, with 19 bases sitting between them. The CDR3 extends over 15 amino acids. Germline V CDR1 and CDR2: LNHNV, YYDKDF (reference sequence). In DNA, the CDR3 is TGTGCCACCAGTCCGGAGGGCCTGTTTGAGGAGACCCAGTACTTC. This encodes CATSPEGLFEETQYF.

V and J are TRBV4-1 and TRBJ2-2; tentative D call: TRBD2 (5 bases). Between the trimmed V and J ends, which lost 4 bases and 1 base, there was a span of 13 bases. CDR3 length: 16 amino acids. Germline V CDR1 and CDR2: MGHRA, YSYEKL. The CDR3 DNA follows: TGCGCCAGCAGCCTATCAGGCGGACTGAACACCGGGGAGCTGTTTTTT. It yields the protein CASSLSGGLNTGELFF.

This clone was observed once. The rearrangement joins TRBV19 to TRBJ2-5; 12 bases are a match to TRBD2. The CDR3 is 17 residues long. V shed 5 bases, J shed 2 bases, and the junction held 9 bases outside the gene matches. The germline CDR1 and CDR2 sequences are LNHDA and SQIVND (reference sequence). CDR3: CASSQGVLAGGQETQYF. The DNA of the CDR3 is TGTGCCAGTAGTCAGGGGGTACTAGCGGGGGGTCAAGAGACCCAGTACTTC.

The rearrangement uses TRBV7-2 and TRBJ2-7, with D unresolved. V was shortened by 3 bases and J by 6 bases, with 9 bases between the two germline ends. The CDR3 is 12 residues long. Germline-derived CDR1 and CDR2 are SGHTA and FQGNSA. In DNA form, the CDR3 reads TGTGCCAGCAGCTTTCAACTAACCGAGCAGTACTTC. This encodes CASSFQLTEQYF.

This chain joins TRBV10-1 and TRBJ1-2; D is uncertain. This CDR3 comprises 13 residues. CDR1 is WNHNN and CDR2 is SYGVQD in the germline V gene (reference sequence). V lost 3 bases and J lost 4, with 9 bases in between. The CDR3 DNA reads as TGCGCCAGCAGTGAAGAGGTCTTCTATGGCTACACCTTC. It encodes CASSEEVFYGYTF.

This chain connects TRBV4-1 to TRBJ2-5; perhaps TRBD2 as D (6 bases). CDR1 and CDR2 from the germline V gene are MGHRA and YSYEKL. V lost 2 bases and J 1 base, leaving 20 bases between the germline ends. The CDR3 totals 18 residues. The CDR3 DNA follows: TGCGCCAGCAGCCAATTTCAGGACTGGGCGGGGACCCAAGAGACCCAGTACTTC. This codes for CASSQFQDWAGTQETQYF.

This CDR3 is CASSEIRGQGFGYTF. DNA for the CDR3: TGTGCCAGCAGTGAAATCCGCGGTCAGGGGTTTGGCTACACCTTC. The chain carries TRBV2 and TRBJ1-2; TRBD1 is a possible D gene (6 bases). With 2 bases removed from V and 7 bases from J, the gap between germline ends came to 17 bases. CDR1 is SNHLY and CDR2 is FYNNEI in the germline V gene. This CDR3 is 15 amino acids long.

The J gene is TRBJ1-2, the V gene TRBV11-3; D gene uncertain. Germline loops: CDR1 SGHNT, CDR2 YENEEA. This CDR3 has 13 residues. Trimming removed 3 bases from V and 4 bases from J, with 9 bases in between. The CDR3 spells CASSLSGGYGYTF. CDR3 DNA: TGTGCCAGCAGCTTGTCAGGAGGCTATGGCTACACCTTC. Supplemented by reference TRBV11-3 and TRBJ1-2, the full variable domain reads EAGVVQSPRYKIIEKKQPVAFWCNPISGHNTLYWYLQNLGQGPELLIRYENEEAVDDSQLPKDRFSAERLKGVDSTLKIQPAELGDSAVYLCASSLSGGYGYTFGSGTRLTVV.